Sequencing of this T cell receptor beta chain was carried out in a study of beta chain features in type 1 diabetes (dated by TCRdb to between 2018 and 2020). A note on the overall study: Mean age, gender distribution, total cell number and subset yield were not different between patients and healthy donors. A total of 107,917,701 sorted cells were examined across all samples, and a strong correlation was observed between cell number per subset and RNA yield. The study compared the TCRB repertoires of sorted circulating CD4+ T cell subsets in recently diagnosed type 1 diabetes patients with those in matched healthy donors. Regulatory and stem cell-like memory subsets were isolated from only 8 patients and 8 healthy donors, whereas naive and central memory subsets came from all 30 or so donors. Results and caveats for the whole study, not just this receptor: A moderate but significant shortening of TCRB CDR3 length was observed in type 1 diabetes patients in all four CD4+ subsets. Sequencing cDNA rather than genomic DNA could over-represent highly expressing activated cells, although activation and CD3 levels did not differ between groups. Naive, central memory and regulatory TCRB repertoires appeared to be more similar among patients than among healthy donors. Shorter templates might have been favored by PCR, but patient and control samples were amplified and corrected together, so both groups would have been affected equally by any skew. At VDJ recombination sites, patients with type 1 diabetes made fewer insertions and deleted more nucleotides, a pattern implying thymic rearrangement abnormalities. Only small numbers of individuals were included in the HLA sub-analyses, which left unresolved whether HLA type had any influence on TCRB rearrangement.

The High Capacity cDNA Reverse Transcription Kit was used to reverse transcribe all of the isolated RNA, meaning that expressed TCRB transcripts were what got sequenced. Deep immunoSEQ sequencing was performed on naive, central memory and regulatory T cell samples, with an average of around 3.4 million total reads per sample. Sorted cells were lysed in RLT buffer, and RNA was extracted using DNase-treated RNeasy Micro or Mini kits according to cell number. Each cell subset was processed separately to prevent cross-contamination, with patient and healthy donor samples processed together. TCRB sequences were amplified from cDNA with the immunoSEQ multiplex PCR, producing 87-bp fragments spanning the CDR3 region. Amplicons were sequenced on the Illumina HiSeq platform. The paper's data handling went like this. Synthetic template baselines were used to correct PCR bias computationally, reads within Hamming distance 2 were collapsed together, and singletons that could not be merged were discarded. Reads were aligned to IMGT to assign V, D and J genes, CDR3 length, and insertions or deletions at six rearrangement sites. Within each subset, clonotype counts were normalized to the number of sorted cells before true diversity and Gini coefficients were calculated with the tcR R package. Repertoire sharing was quantified using the overlap coefficient calculated on TCRB nucleotide sequences. As a proxy for the pre-selection repertoire, out-of-frame TCRB sequences from naive cells were analyzed. TCRdb took this table from immuneACCESS and kept in-frame rearrangements with V and J called. Such tables lack part of the clones; where checked against another copy, unresolved V genes explain under half of the gap, and the rest is unexplained. V and J calls and clone size follow that table, whereas D and trimming were derived from the DNA. Across this sample there are 350,000 to 400,000 clones, with around 12% seen only once. Jointly, the top ten make up around 0.0099% of the sample.

Reading from cysteine to phenylalanine, the CDR3 counts 14 amino acids. Here the CDR3 DNA is all that survives: 42 bases in frame from base 1. From the germline V gene (reference sequence), CDR1 is MNHNY and CDR2 is SVGAGI. Between the V and J ends, shortened by 0 bases and 5 bases respectively, the junction contains 8 bases. As concerns this clone: Its antigen is unknown. Base qualities are not recorded, but no much larger clone differs from it by a single base.

From each donor, a single peripheral blood sample of around 120 mL on average was drawn into heparinised tubes. Naive, central memory, regulatory and stem cell-like memory CD4+ T cells were sorted on a BD FACSAria II using a panel including CD45RO, CCR7, CD25, CD127, CD95 and CD27. Every sorted population had a purity above 95%. PBMCs were isolated immediately by Lymphoprep density gradient centrifugation and stained directly without culture. So that batch effects would be minimized, each experiment stained and sorted samples in pairs, pairing one healthy donor with one patient. The sequencing input was naive CD4+ T cells from blood. In light of the paper, this sample's cell subset or site label describes: true naive CD4+ T cells. The source is a woman aged 18-35 years with type 1 diabetes. In this chain, TRBV6-6 is recombined with TRBJ2-1; the D gene cannot be named for sure. The DNA sequence is as follows: TGTGCCAGCAGTTACTCGACTGCAAACAATGAGCAGTTCTTC. The resulting protein is CASSYSTANNEQFF.